One sample yielded the 23 T cell receptor beta chains listed below, sequenced in a study of siplizumab effects on memory and regulatory T cells. TCRdb's table, derived via immunoSEQ multiplex PCR, lists solely in-frame clones and lacks some. The repertoire holds some 100,000 clones, with around 92% as singletons. The sequencing input was CD4+ T cells sorted from blood. The origin of the receptors is a human donor in good health. Some clones in this sample may be carry-over from other donors' samples.

V gene TRBV6-4 combines with J gene TRBJ1-4; a weak D match, TRBD1 (5 bases). This CDR3 is built from 16 residues. Trimming cost V 3 bases and J 0 bases, with 11 bases left between them. Germline V gene data show CDR1 as MRHNA and CDR2 as SNTAGT. In DNA, the CDR3 is TGTGCCAGCAGTGAACCGAGACAGCCAACTAATGAAAAACTGTTTTTT. Translating gives CASSEPRQPTNEKLFF.

The V gene is TRBV5-1, the J gene TRBJ2-3; the D gene could be TRBD1 or TRBD2 (5 bases each). V was clipped by 3 bases and J by 6 bases, with 14 bases between them. This CDR3 has 14 amino acids. Germline-derived CDR1 and CDR2 are SGHRS and YFSETQ. The CDR3 reads CASSYWDPVDTQYF. CDR3 nucleotides: TGCGCCAGCAGCTATTGGGACCCAGTGGATACGCAGTATTTT.

The chain has TRBV6-4 and TRBJ2-1, with 9 bases matching TRBD2. CDR3 length equals 17 residues. The V gene end was trimmed by 2 bases and the J gene end by 3 bases; junction bases not matched to a gene: 8. Per germline, CDR1 MRHNA and CDR2 SNTAGT. CDR3 sequence: CASSDSTRSGSYNEQFF. The CDR3 DNA is TGTGCCAGCAGTGACAGTACTCGTAGCGGGAGCTACAATGAGCAGTTCTTC.

Turning to this clone: In the same sample, other DNA sequences code for this CDR3. The J gene is TRBJ2-5, the V gene TRBV11-2; either TRBD1 or TRBD2 may supply D (5 bases each). V was shortened by 0 bases and J by 2 bases, with 10 bases between the two germline ends. From germline, CDR1 is SGHAT and CDR2 FQNNGV. There are 15 residues in the CDR3. Here the CDR3 reads CASSLDPGPQETQYF. The CDR3, as DNA: TGTGCCAGCAGCTTAGATCCGGGACCGCAAGAGACCCAGTACTTC.

The chain recombines TRBV6-6 with TRBJ1-5; D not certain. Germline V lookup: CDR1 MNHNY, CDR2 SVGAGI (reference sequence). V was pared by 6 bases and J by 5 bases, with 17 bases between. CDR3 length: 15 residues. In nucleotides, the CDR3 is TGTGCCAGCAGCCCAACCGGGCAGCGTTATCAGCCCCAGCATTTT. As protein: CASSPTGQRYQPQHF.

The V call is TRBV18, the J call TRBJ1-5; 7 positions match TRBD1. CDR3 length equals 17 residues. Losses at the gene ends were 3 bases for V and 2 bases for J; bases not matched to a gene: 10. Looked up from germline, CDR1 is KGHSH and CDR2 is LQKENI. CDR3 in amino acids: CASSPLDRVGGNQPQHF. The CDR3 DNA reads as TGTGCCAGCTCACCCCTCGACAGGGTGGGTGGCAATCAGCCCCAGCATTTT.

The V and J genes are TRBV28 and TRBJ2-5; D call uncertain. Trimming removed 2 bases at V and 1 base at J, with 8 bases between. The CDR3 loop spans 14 amino acids. CDR1 MDHEN and CDR2 SYDVKM come from the germline V gene. The CDR3 region is CASSLIGGQETQYF. The CDR3 DNA sequence: TGTGCCAGCAGTTTAATCGGCGGCCAAGAGACCCAGTACTTC.

V gene TRBV11-2 combines with J gene TRBJ2-2; the D is unclear. The germline V and J ends were trimmed by 4 bases and 6 bases, with 9 bases remaining between them. Looked up from germline, CDR1 is SGHAT and CDR2 is FQNNGV. CDR3 length: 13 amino acids. CDR3 sequence: CASSYDSPGELFF. As DNA, the CDR3 is TGTGCCAGCAGCTACGACTCCCCCGGGGAGCTGTTTTTT. Using reference TRBV11-2 and TRBJ2-2 for the parts outside the CDR3, the full variable domain is EAGVAQSPRYKIIEKRQSVAFWCNPISGHATLYWYQQILGQGPKLLIQFQNNGVVDDSQLPKDRFSAERLKGVDSTLKIQPAKLEDSAVYLCASSYDSPGELFFGEGSRLTVL.

This clone has only one observation. The rearrangement uses TRBV18 and TRBJ2-6; tentatively, D is TRBD1 (6 bases). V was trimmed by 6 bases and J by 0 bases, leaving 21 bases between them. The CDR3 length is 19 residues. The germline CDR1 and CDR2 sequences are KGHSH and LQKENI. The CDR3 here is CASSRLRSSRGSGANVLTF. CDR3 in DNA: TGTGCCAGCTCCCGACTTCGTTCTTCCAGGGGCTCTGGGGCCAACGTCCTGACTTTC.

CDR3 region: CASTVTNSYEQYF. DNA for the CDR3: TGTGCCAGCACTGTGACTAACTCCTACGAGCAGTACTTC. The V gene is TRBV2, the J gene TRBJ2-7; TRBD2 is a possible D gene (5 bases). The germline V gene has CDR1 SNHLY and CDR2 FYNNEI. Trimming shortened V by 7 bases and J by 0 bases, and 10 bases separated the two germline ends. The CDR3 runs 13 residues.

V gene TRBV28 combines with J gene TRBJ2-7; 7 nucleotides match TRBD2. The ends lost 4 bases at V and 2 bases at J; junction bases unmatched: 8. Germline V gene sequence: CDR1 MDHEN, CDR2 SYDVKM. The CDR3 runs 15 residues. The DNA of the CDR3 is TGTGCCAGCAGTTCTCCTAGCGGCGGGGCCTACGAGCAGTACTTC. Protein product: CASSSPSGGAYEQYF.

This chain connects TRBV9 to TRBJ2-1; 10 nucleotides align to TRBD2. Trimming removed 0 bases from V and 4 bases from J; junction bases left unmatched: 10. The CDR3 runs 18 residues. CDR1 is SGDLS, CDR2 YYNGEE, per germline. The CDR3 loop reads CASSVVSSSGSWYNEQFF. The CDR3 DNA sequence: TGTGCCAGCAGCGTAGTTTCCTCTAGCGGGAGTTGGTACAATGAGCAGTTCTTC.

The J gene is TRBJ2-6, the V gene TRBV7-9; no clear D. Trimming stripped 6 bases from V and 0 bases from J, with 18 bases between. The length of the CDR3 is 18 residues. Germline lookup yields CDR1 SEHNR and CDR2 FQNEAQ (reference sequence). CDR3 in amino acids: CASRRLLGSRSGANVLTF. The CDR3 DNA sequence: TGTGCCAGCAGACGACTCCTGGGCTCCCGCTCTGGGGCCAACGTCCTGACTTTC. The full variable domain, in which reference TRBV7-9 and TRBJ2-6 provide the parts outside the CDR3, is DTGVSQNPRHKITKRGQNVTFRCDPISEHNRLYWYRQTLGQGPEFLTYFQNEAQLEKSRLLSDRFSAERPKGSFSTLEIQRTEQGDSAMYLCASRRLLGSRSGANVLTFGAGSRLTVL.

V usage is TRBV7-9 and J usage is TRBJ2-1, with TRBD2 matching 11 bases. Trimming removed 4 bases from V and 0 bases from J; junction bases left unmatched: 2. Germline lookup yields CDR1 SEHNR and CDR2 FQNEAQ (reference sequence). CDR3 length: 16 amino acids. The CDR3: CASSSTSGSSYNEQFF. DNA of the CDR3: TGTGCCAGCAGCTCAACTAGCGGGAGCTCCTACAATGAGCAGTTCTTC.

The V and J genes are TRBV5-1 and TRBJ2-5, with unresolved D. The CDR3 sequence is 14 residues long. Germline V gene sequence: CDR1 SGHRS, CDR2 YFSETQ. The V gene lost 0 bases and the J gene lost 2 bases, with 8 bases spanning the gap. The CDR3 loop is CASSLDANQETQYF. In DNA form, the CDR3 reads TGCGCCAGCAGCTTGGACGCAAATCAAGAGACCCAGTACTTC.

The chain recombines TRBV2 with TRBJ2-2; 14 nucleotides agree with TRBD2. With V trimmed by 6 bases and J by 6 bases, 6 bases remained unmatched. Germline V gene sequence: CDR1 SNHLY, CDR2 FYNNEI. This CDR3 spans 16 amino acids. CDR3 residues: CASRRGLAGVAGELFF. The CDR3, as DNA: TGTGCCAGCAGGCGGGGACTAGCGGGAGTAGCCGGGGAGCTGTTTTTT.

The genes are TRBV12-5 and TRBJ2-2; a possible D gene is TRBD1 (6 bases). The germline gives CDR1 LGHNT, CDR2 FRNRAP. CDR3 size: 13 residues. V was trimmed by 7 bases and J by 3 bases, leaving 9 bases between them. This CDR3 is CASATGYTGELFF. CDR3 nucleotide sequence: TGTGCTAGTGCCACAGGGTACACCGGGGAGCTGTTTTTT.

This chain links TRBV7-2 with TRBJ2-3; D unclear. Deletions cut 5 bases from V and 5 bases from J, with 14 bases between. This CDR3 comprises 14 residues. The V gene's germline CDR1 is SGHTA and CDR2 FQGNSA. The CDR3 loop is CASSTSPAVDTQYF. For the CDR3, the DNA is TGTGCCAGCAGCACGTCCCCCGCGGTAGATACGCAGTATTTT.

V gene TRBV18 combines with J gene TRBJ2-7, with 8 bases aligning to TRBD1. With 6 bases clipped from V and 3 bases from J, the junction kept 13 bases outside the gene matches. Per the germline V gene, CDR1 is KGHSH and CDR2 is LQKENI. The CDR3 consists of 16 residues. Here the CDR3 DNA reads TGTGCCAGCTCGAAAGGATCCGGACAGGGTTACTACGAGCAGTACTTC. Translated: CASSKGSGQGYYEQYF.

This clone was counted only a few times. The DNA for the CDR3 is TGTGCCAGCAGTTTTCTAAACTCCGGGACCCCCAGCTCCTACAATGAGCAGTTCTTC. Protein product: CASSFLNSGTPSSYNEQFF. The genes are TRBV27 and TRBJ2-1; the D call may be TRBD1 or TRBD2 (5 bases each). The germline V and J ends were trimmed by 3 bases and 0 bases, with 21 bases remaining between them. Germline CDR1 MNHEY, CDR2 SMNVEV (reference sequence). The CDR3 loop spans 19 amino acids.

This rearrangement joins TRBV27 to TRBJ2-7, with TRBD1 as a possible D gene (5 bases). Per germline, CDR1 MNHEY and CDR2 SMNVEV (reference sequence). The CDR3 spans 15 residues. V gave up 11 bases and J gave up 2 bases, with 22 bases separating them. CDR3 residues: CAGPRRRTRAYEQYF. The CDR3 nucleotides read TGTGCCGGCCCACGGCGCAGGACCAGGGCCTACGAGCAGTACTTC.

V gene TRBV18 combines with J gene TRBJ1-5, with 10 bases matching TRBD1. From germline, CDR1 is KGHSH and CDR2 LQKENI. V shed 2 bases and J 6 bases; nucleotides not matched to a gene: 4. The CDR3 extends over 15 amino acids. The CDR3 DNA sequence: TGTGCCAGCTCACCAGGGACAGGGGTAGGTCAGCCCCAGCATTTT. Its protein product is CASSPGTGVGQPQHF. The full variable domain, in which reference TRBV18 and TRBJ1-5 provide the parts outside the CDR3, is NAGVMQNPRHLVRRRGQEARLRCSPMKGHSHVYWYRQLPEEGLKFMVYLQKENIIDESGMPKERFSAEFPKEGPSILRIQQVVRGDSAAYFCASSPGTGVGQPQHFGDGTRLSIL.

The gene calls are TRBV19 and TRBJ2-7, with a tentative D call TRBD1 (6 bases). Germline-derived CDR1 and CDR2 are LNHDA and SQIVND (reference sequence). The CDR3 consists of 12 residues. V was clipped by 6 bases and J by 4 bases, with 10 bases between them. CDR3 DNA sequence: TGTGCCAGTAGGAAGGACAGTTACGAGCAGTACTTC. Amino acid sequence: CASRKDSYEQYF. Based on the CDR3 plus reference TRBV19 and TRBJ2-7, the full variable domain is DGGITQSPKYLFRKEGQNVTLSCEQNLNHDAMYWYRQDPGQGLRLIYYSQIVNDFQKGDIAEGYSVSREKKESFPLTVTSAQKNPTAFYLCASRKDSYEQYFGPGTRLTVT.